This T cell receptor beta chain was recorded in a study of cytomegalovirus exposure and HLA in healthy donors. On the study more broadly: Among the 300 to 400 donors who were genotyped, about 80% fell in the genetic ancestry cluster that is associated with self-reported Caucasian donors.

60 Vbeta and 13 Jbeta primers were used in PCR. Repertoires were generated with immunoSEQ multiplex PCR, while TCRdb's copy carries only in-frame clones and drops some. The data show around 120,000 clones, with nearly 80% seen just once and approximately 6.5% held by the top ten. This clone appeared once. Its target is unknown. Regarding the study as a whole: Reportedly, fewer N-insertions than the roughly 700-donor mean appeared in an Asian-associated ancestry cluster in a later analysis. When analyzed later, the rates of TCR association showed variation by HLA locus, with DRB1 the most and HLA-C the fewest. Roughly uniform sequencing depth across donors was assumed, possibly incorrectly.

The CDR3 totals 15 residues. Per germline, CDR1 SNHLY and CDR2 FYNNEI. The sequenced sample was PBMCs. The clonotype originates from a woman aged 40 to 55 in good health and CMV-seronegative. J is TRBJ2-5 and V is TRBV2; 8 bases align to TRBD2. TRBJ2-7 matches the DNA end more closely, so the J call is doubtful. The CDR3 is CASSSDTGTRSEQYF. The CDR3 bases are TGTGCCAGCAGCTCAGACACCGGGACTAGATCCGAGCAGTACTTC.